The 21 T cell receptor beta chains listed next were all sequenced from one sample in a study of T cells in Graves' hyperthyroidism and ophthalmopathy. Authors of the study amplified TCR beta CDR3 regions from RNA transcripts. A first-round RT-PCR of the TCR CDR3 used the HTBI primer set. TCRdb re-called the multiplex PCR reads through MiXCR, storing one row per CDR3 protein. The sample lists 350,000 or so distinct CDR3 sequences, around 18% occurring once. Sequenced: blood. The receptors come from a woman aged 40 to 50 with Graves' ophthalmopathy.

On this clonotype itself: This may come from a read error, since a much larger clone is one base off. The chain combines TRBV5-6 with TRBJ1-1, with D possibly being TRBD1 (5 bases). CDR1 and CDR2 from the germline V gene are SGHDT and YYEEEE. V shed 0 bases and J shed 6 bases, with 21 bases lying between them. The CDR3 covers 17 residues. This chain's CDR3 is CASSLGSGLFGGSEAFF. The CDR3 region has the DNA TGTGCCAGCAGCTTGGGGTCGGGACTCTTCGGAGGCTCTGAAGCTTTCTTT.

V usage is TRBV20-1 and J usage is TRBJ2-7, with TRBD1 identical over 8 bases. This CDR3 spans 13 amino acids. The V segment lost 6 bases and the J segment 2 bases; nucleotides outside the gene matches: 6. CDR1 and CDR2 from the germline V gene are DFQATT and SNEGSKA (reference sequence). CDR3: CSAQGAKTYEQYF. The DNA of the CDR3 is TGCAGTGCCCAGGGGGCGAAGACCTACGAGCAGTACTTC.

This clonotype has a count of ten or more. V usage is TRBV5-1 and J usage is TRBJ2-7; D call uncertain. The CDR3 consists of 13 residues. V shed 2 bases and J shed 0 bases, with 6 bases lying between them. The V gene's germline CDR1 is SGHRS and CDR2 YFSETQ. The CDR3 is CASSFASSYEQYF. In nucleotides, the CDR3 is TGCGCCAGCAGCTTTGCGAGCTCCTACGAGCAGTACTTC.

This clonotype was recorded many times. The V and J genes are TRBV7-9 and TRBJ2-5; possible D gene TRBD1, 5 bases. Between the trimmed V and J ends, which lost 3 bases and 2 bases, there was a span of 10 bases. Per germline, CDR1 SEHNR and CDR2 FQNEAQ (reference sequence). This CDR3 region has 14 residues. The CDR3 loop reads CASSFSGAQETQYF. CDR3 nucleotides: TGTGCCAGCAGCTTTTCTGGGGCACAAGAGACCCAGTACTTC.

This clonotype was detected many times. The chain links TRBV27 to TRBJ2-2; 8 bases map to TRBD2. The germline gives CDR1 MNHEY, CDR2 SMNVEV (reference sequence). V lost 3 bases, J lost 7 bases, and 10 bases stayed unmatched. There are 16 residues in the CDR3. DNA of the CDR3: TGTGCCAGCAGTTTCGATCCAGAGCGGGGGAGCGGGGAGCTGTTTTTT. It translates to CASSFDPERGSGELFF.

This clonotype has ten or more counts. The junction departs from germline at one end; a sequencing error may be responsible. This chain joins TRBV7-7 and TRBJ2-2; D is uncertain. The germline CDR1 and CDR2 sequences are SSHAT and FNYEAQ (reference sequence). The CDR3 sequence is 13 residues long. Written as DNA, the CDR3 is TGTGCTAGCAGCTTAGAATGGGCCGGGGAGCTGTTTTTT. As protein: CASSLEWAGELFF.

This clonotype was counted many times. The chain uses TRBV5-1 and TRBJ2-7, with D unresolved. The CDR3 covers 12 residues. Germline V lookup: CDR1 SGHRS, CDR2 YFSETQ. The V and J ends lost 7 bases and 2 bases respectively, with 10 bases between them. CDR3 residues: CASRSSTYEQYF. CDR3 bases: TGCGCCAGCCGGTCCAGCACCTACGAGCAGTACTTC.

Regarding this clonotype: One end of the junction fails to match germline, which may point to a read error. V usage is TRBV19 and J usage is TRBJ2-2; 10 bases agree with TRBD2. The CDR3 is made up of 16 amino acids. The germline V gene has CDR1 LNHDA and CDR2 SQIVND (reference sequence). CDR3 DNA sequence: TGTGCCACTAGTACCACTAGCGGGGCCAACACCGGGGAGCTGTTTTTT. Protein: CATSTTSGANTGELFF.

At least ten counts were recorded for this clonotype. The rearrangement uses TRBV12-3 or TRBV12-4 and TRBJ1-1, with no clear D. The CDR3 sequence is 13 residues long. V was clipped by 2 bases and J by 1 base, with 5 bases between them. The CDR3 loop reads CASSLQANTEAFF. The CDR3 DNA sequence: TGTGCCAGCAGTTTACAGGCGAACACTGAAGCTTTCTTT.

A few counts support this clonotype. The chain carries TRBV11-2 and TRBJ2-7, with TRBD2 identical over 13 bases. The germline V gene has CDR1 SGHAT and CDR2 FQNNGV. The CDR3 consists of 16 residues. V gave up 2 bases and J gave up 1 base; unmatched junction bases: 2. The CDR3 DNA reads TGTGCCAGCAGCTTACGGACTAGCGGGAGATCCTACGAGCAGTACTTC. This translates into CASSLRTSGRSYEQYF.

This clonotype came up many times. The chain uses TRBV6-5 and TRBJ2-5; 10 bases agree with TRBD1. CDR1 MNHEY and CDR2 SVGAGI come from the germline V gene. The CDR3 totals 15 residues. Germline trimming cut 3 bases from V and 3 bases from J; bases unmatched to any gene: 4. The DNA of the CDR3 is TGTGCCAGCAGTTATTATGGGACAGGGGAAGAGACCCAGTACTTC. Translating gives CASSYYGTGEETQYF.

The CDR3, as DNA: TGTGCCAGCAGCTTTTACCCCAAAAACATTCAGTACTTC. Protein sequence: CASSFYPKNIQYF. V and J are TRBV5-6 and TRBJ2-4; D is unclear. Germline-derived CDR1 and CDR2 are SGHDT and YYEEEE. V was trimmed by 2 bases and J by 2 bases, leaving 5 bases between them. The CDR3 runs to 13 residues.

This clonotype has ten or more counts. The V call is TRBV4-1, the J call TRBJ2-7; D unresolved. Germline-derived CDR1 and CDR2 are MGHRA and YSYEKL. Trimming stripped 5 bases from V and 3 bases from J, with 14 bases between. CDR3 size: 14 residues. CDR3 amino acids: CASSEGLWDYEQYF. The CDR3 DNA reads TGCGCCAGCAGCGAAGGGTTGTGGGACTACGAGCAGTACTTC.

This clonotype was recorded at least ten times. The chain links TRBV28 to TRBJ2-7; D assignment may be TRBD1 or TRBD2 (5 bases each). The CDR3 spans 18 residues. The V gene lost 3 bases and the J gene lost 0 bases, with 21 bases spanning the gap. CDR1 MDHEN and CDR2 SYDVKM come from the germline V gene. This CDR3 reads CASSFVLDIGTISYEQYF. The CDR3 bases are TGTGCCAGCAGTTTCGTGCTAGATATAGGGACGATCTCCTACGAGCAGTACTTC.

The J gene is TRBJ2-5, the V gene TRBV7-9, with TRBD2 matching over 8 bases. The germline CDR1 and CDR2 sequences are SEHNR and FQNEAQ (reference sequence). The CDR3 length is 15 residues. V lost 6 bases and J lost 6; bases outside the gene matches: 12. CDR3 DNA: TGTGCCAGCAGTCATAGTGGGACTAGTTTAAAGACCCAGTACTTC. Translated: CASSHSGTSLKTQYF.

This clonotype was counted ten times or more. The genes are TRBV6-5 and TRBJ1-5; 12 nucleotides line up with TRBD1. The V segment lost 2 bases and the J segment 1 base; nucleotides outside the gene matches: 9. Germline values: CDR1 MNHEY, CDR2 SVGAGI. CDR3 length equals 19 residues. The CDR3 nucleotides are TGTGCCAGCAGTTACGGGACAGGGGGCGGAGGGGTAAGCAATCAGCCCCAGCATTTT. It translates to CASSYGTGGGGVSNQPQHF.

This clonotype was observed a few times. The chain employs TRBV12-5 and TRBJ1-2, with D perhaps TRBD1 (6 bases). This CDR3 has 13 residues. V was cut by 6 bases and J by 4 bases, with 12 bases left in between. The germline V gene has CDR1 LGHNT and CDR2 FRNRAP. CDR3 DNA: TGTGCTAGTGGGCCAGGACAGAGCTATGGCTACACCTTC. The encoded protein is CASGPGQSYGYTF.

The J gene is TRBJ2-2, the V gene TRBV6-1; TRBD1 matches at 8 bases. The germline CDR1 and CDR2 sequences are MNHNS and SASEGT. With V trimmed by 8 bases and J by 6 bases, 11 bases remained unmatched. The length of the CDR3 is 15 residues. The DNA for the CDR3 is TGTGCCAGCGCCAAGGGACAGGCCAGGGCCGGGGAGCTGTTTTTT. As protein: CASAKGQARAGELFF.

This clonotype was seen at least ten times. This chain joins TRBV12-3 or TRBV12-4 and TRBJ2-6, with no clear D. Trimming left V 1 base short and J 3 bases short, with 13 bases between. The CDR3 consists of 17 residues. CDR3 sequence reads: CASSLEKAADGANVLTF. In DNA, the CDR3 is TGTGCCAGCAGTTTAGAAAAGGCGGCTGATGGGGCCAACGTCCTGACTTTC.

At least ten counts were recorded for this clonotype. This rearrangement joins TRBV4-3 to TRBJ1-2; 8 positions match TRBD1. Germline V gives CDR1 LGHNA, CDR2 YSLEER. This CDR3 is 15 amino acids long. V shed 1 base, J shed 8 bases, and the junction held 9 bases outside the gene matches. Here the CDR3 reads CASSQGQGATGGYTF. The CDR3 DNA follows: TGCGCCAGCAGCCAAGGCCAGGGGGCGACGGGGGGCTACACCTTC.

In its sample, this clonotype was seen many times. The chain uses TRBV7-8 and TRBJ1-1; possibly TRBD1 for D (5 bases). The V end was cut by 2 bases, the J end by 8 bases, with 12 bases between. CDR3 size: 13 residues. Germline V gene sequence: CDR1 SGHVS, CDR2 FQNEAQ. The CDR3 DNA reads TGTGCCAGCAGCTTACGCTGGGGACGCGAAGCTTTCTTT. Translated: CASSLRWGREAFF.